The 18 T cell receptor beta chains presented below share a single source sample, sequenced in a study of blood T cell repertoires in COVID-19. The method was immunoSEQ multiplex PCR; TCRdb's version includes in-frame clones alone and lacks a portion of them. The sample has 40,000 or so clones, under 90% seen once. The sequencing input was peripheral blood. Receptors originate from a man between 45 and 60 years old with active COVID-19.

The V call is TRBV3-1 (or the pseudogene TRBV3-2), the J call TRBJ1-2; D gene ambiguous. This CDR3 is 13 amino acids long. Between the trimmed V and J ends, which lost 5 bases and 6 bases, there was a span of 13 bases. Germline CDR1 is LGHDT and CDR2 is YNNKEL (reference sequence). CDR3 sequence (DNA): TGTGCCAGCAGCAAGGAACCGGGGAATGGCTACACCTTC. This gives the protein CASSKEPGNGYTF.

The chain couples TRBV5-6 to TRBJ2-2; 9 bases agree with TRBD1. The CDR3 contains 16 residues. Germline CDR1 is SGHDT and CDR2 is YYEEEE. V lost 0 bases and J lost 5; bases outside the gene matches: 5. CDR3 sequence reads: CASSLVTGGRTGELFF. CDR3 DNA sequence: TGTGCCAGCAGCTTGGTCACAGGGGGCAGGACCGGGGAGCTGTTTTTT.

The rearrangement joins TRBV19 to TRBJ2-2, with TRBD1 as a possible D gene (6 bases). With 3 bases removed from V and 5 bases from J, the gap between germline ends came to 13 bases. CDR1 and CDR2 (germline): LNHDA, SQIVND (reference sequence). CDR3 length equals 15 residues. Here the CDR3 reads CASSINPTGTGELFF. DNA of the CDR3: TGTGCCAGTAGTATCAACCCGACAGGAACCGGGGAGCTGTTTTTT.

J is TRBJ2-2 and V is TRBV19; D gene unclear. V lost 8 bases to trimming and J lost 5 bases, with 15 bases between them. CDR3 size: 14 residues. Germline values: CDR1 LNHDA, CDR2 SQIVND (reference sequence). The CDR3 loop is CASESQAYTGELFF. The CDR3 nucleotides are TGTGCCAGTGAGTCGCAGGCCTATACCGGGGAGCTGTTTTTT.

The rearrangement uses TRBV28 and TRBJ2-7, with 8 positions matching TRBD1. The trim removed 5 bases at V and 7 bases at J, leaving 10 bases unmatched. The germline CDR1 and CDR2 sequences are MDHEN and SYDVKM. The CDR3 length is 14 residues. The CDR3 protein is CASSPNRGLGEQYF. The CDR3 DNA sequence: TGTGCCAGCAGTCCTAACAGGGGGTTGGGGGAGCAGTACTTC.

V usage is TRBV7-8 and J usage is TRBJ2-7, with 8 bases that match TRBD2. With 4 bases clipped from V and 1 base from J, the junction kept 3 bases outside the gene matches. The CDR3 covers 14 residues. Germline values: CDR1 SGHVS, CDR2 FQNEAQ. The CDR3 DNA sequence: TGTGCCAGCAGCTCTACTAGCGGATCCTACGAGCAGTACTTC. Its translation is CASSSTSGSYEQYF.

The J gene is TRBJ1-6, the V gene TRBV6-2 or TRBV6-3, with TRBD1 identical over 9 bases. The CDR3 contains 16 residues. The germline CDR1 and CDR2 sequences are MNHEY and SVGEGT. Losses at the gene ends were 5 bases for V and 9 bases for J; bases not matched to a gene: 11. In DNA, the CDR3 is TGTGCCAGCAGTCGCCCACAGGGGGCTGGGAGTTCACCCCTCCACTTT. It translates to CASSRPQGAGSSPLHF.

V and J are TRBV11-3 and TRBJ2-1, with D maybe TRBD2 (5 bases). This CDR3 has 14 amino acids. The V and J ends lost 4 bases and 7 bases respectively, with 14 bases between them. Germline-derived CDR1 and CDR2 are SGHNT and YENEEA. The DNA of the CDR3 is TGTGCCAGCAGCTCCTACGTAGGGAGTAATGAGCAGTTCTTC. Its protein is CASSSYVGSNEQFF.

The chain carries TRBV28 and TRBJ2-5, with a possible D match to TRBD2 (6 bases). V lost 3 bases, J lost 4 bases, and 12 bases lay in between. This CDR3 has 14 amino acids. From germline, CDR1 is MDHEN and CDR2 SYDVKM. The CDR3 loop is CASSLGGSPETQYF. In DNA form, the CDR3 reads TGTGCCAGCAGTTTGGGGGGTTCTCCAGAGACCCAGTACTTC.

This chain connects TRBV29-1 to TRBJ2-7, with no clear D. Per the germline V gene, CDR1 is SQVTM and CDR2 is ANQGSEA. The CDR3 contains 13 residues. V lost 0 bases to trimming and J lost 5 bases, with 11 bases between them. The CDR3 region has the DNA TGCAGCGTTGAAGATCCAGTCCGCAACGAGCAGTACTTC. Amino acids: CSVEDPVRNEQYF.

The CDR3 loop is CASSPRGRASYNEQFF. CDR3 coding DNA: TGTGCCAGCTCACCACGAGGCAGGGCAAGCTACAATGAGCAGTTCTTC. V usage is TRBV18 and J usage is TRBJ2-1, with a tentative D call TRBD1 (5 bases). The CDR3 runs 16 residues. The germline V and J ends were trimmed by 1 base and 3 bases, with 13 bases remaining between them. The germline gives CDR1 KGHSH, CDR2 LQKENI.

The chain recombines TRBV15 with TRBJ2-5, with a possible D match to TRBD2 (5 bases). The CDR3 has 14 residues. The V and J ends lost 3 bases and 4 bases respectively, with 12 bases between them. CDR1 is LNHNV, CDR2 YYDKDF, per germline (reference sequence). The CDR3 reads CATSSRGSGETQYF. CDR3 in DNA: TGTGCCACCAGCAGCCGGGGATCTGGAGAGACCCAGTACTTC. Together with reference TRBV15 and TRBJ2-5, the CDR3 gives the full variable domain: DAMVIQNPRYQVTQFGKPVTLSCSQTLNHNVMYWYQQKSSQAPKLLFHYYDKDFNNEADTPDNFQSRRPNTSFCFLDIRSPGLGDTAMYLCATSSRGSGETQYFGPGTRLLVL.

This chain links TRBV6-6 with TRBJ2-1; 9 positions match TRBD2. Germline lookup yields CDR1 MNHNY and CDR2 SVGAGI (reference sequence). CDR3 length: 13 residues. V dropped 6 bases and J dropped 7; count of bases not matched to a gene: 4. The CDR3 DNA follows: TGTGCCAGCAGGGTAGCGGGGGTGAATGAGCAGTTCTTC. Encoded protein: CASRVAGVNEQFF.

The CDR3 loop reads CASSPGVNQPQHF. CDR3 nucleotides: TGTGCCAGCAGCCCCGGTGTAAATCAGCCCCAGCATTTT. The rearrangement links TRBV9 to TRBJ1-5; D is ambiguous. Germline loops: CDR1 SGDLS, CDR2 YYNGEE. The V end lost 4 bases, the J end lost 4 bases, and 9 bases lay between the germline ends. This CDR3 contains 13 residues.

The chain links TRBV6-1 to TRBJ1-5; D not resolved. Germline V CDR1 and CDR2: MNHNS, SASEGT. V was pared by 1 base and J by 5 bases, with 15 bases between. The CDR3 totals 16 residues. For the CDR3, the DNA is TGTGCCAGCAGTGAAGGAATCTATTCGCGTCATCAGCCCCAGCATTTT. Residues: CASSEGIYSRHQPQHF.

V gene TRBV10-3 combines with J gene TRBJ2-7; 7 nucleotides agree with TRBD1. V lost 8 bases, J lost 0 bases, and 1 base stayed unmatched. The CDR3 consists of 12 residues. Germline loops: CDR1 ENHRY, CDR2 SYGVKD. The CDR3, as DNA: TGTGCCATCGGGGACAGCTCCTACGAGCAGTACTTC. Translation gives CAIGDSSYEQYF.

This clone was seen just once. The CDR3: CASSLTPSGRVYEQFF. The CDR3, as DNA: TGTGCCAGCAGCTTAACCCCAAGCGGGAGGGTCTATGAGCAGTTCTTC. The chain carries TRBV7-8 and TRBJ2-1, with 10 nucleotides matching TRBD2. Germline CDR1 reads SGHVS; CDR2 reads FQNEAQ. The CDR3 contains 16 residues. The V and J ends lost 2 bases and 8 bases, in that order; junction bases with no gene match: 9.

V is TRBV15 and J is TRBJ2-7; TRBD1 is a possible D gene (5 bases). Trimming removed 5 bases from V and 1 base from J, with 12 bases in between. The CDR3 runs 14 residues. The germline CDR1 and CDR2 sequences are LNHNV and YYDKDF (reference sequence). CDR3 nucleotides: TGTGCCACCAGCTTAGACAAGGGGTCCTACGAGCAGTACTTC. It translates to CATSLDKGSYEQYF. The variable domain in full, with the rest retrieved from reference TRBV15 and TRBJ2-7, is DAMVIQNPRYQVTQFGKPVTLSCSQTLNHNVMYWYQQKSSQAPKLLFHYYDKDFNNEADTPDNFQSRRPNTSFCFLDIRSPGLGDTAMYLCATSLDKGSYEQYFGPGTRLTVT.